Described below is a single T cell receptor (beta chain) sequence and its context. Its antigen is unknown. TCRdb itself ran the reads through MiXCR, one entry per CDR3 protein. Found here are roughly 990,000 distinct CDR3 sequences, 25% to 40% of them singletons; the top ten hold about an eighth. The data were taken from a study of T cell repertoires in cytomegalovirus infection. Study in general: CMV epitopes used comprised recently identified HLA-C-restricted ones and well-studied HLA-B-restricted ones. Public TCR beta signatures provided an indication of both CMV infection and a matching HLA type.

V lost 0 bases, J lost 2 bases, and 12 bases lay in between. Per germline, CDR1 MNHEY and CDR2 SMNVEV (reference sequence). The CDR3 is made up of 16 amino acids. General study findings and limits: Pooled public TCR beta family frequency picked out CMV carriers with the relevant HLA. In two of eight donors, the top clonotype was HLA-C-restricted CMV-specific.

Here the sequenced sample was cultured CD8+ T cells from PBMCs, taken from culture after CMV antigen stimulation. The TCR comes from a human donor in good health (CMV status not recorded). Some clones in this sample may be carry-over from other donors' samples. This chain connects TRBV27 to TRBJ2-3, with D unclear. The CDR3 nucleotides are TGTGCCAGCAGTTTATCCGGCGTATCCTACACAGATACGCAGTATTTT. Translation gives CASSLSGVSYTDTQYF.